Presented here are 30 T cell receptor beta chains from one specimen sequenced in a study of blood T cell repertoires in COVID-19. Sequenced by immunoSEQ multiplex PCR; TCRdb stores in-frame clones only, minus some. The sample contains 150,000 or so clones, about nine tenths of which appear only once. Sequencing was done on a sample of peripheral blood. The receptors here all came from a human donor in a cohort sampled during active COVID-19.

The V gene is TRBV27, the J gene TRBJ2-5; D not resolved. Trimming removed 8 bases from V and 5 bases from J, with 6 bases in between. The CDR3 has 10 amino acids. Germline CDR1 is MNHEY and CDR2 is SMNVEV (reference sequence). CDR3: CASGLETQYF. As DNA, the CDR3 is TGTGCCAGCGGCCTGGAGACCCAGTACTTC.

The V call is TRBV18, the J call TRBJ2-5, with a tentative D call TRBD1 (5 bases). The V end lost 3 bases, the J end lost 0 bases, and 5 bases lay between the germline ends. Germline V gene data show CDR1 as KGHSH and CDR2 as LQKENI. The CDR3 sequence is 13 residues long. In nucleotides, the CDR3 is TGTGCCAGCTCACCGACAGACCAAGAGACCCAGTACTTC. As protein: CASSPTDQETQYF.

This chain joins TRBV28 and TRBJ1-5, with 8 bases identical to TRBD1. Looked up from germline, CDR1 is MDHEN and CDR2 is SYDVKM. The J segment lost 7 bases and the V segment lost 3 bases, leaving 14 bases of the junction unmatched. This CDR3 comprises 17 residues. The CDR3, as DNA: TGTGCCAGCAGTTTCCCATTATATTACAGGGGGGGGCAGCCCCAGCATTTT. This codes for CASSFPLYYRGGQPQHF. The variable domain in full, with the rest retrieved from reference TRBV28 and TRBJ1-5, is DVKVTQSSRYLVKRTGEKVFLECVQDMDHENMFWYRQDPGLGLRLIYFSYDVKMKEKGDIPEGYSVSREKKERFSLILESASTNQTSMYLCASSFPLYYRGGQPQHFGDGTRLSIL.

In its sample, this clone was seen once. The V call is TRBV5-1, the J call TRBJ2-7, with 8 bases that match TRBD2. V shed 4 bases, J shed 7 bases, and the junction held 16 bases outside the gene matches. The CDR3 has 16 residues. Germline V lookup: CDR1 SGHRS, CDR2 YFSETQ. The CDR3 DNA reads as TGCGCCAGCAGCCCCGGGGGTAGCGGGGTCTCACGGGAGCAGTACTTC. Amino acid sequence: CASSPGGSGVSREQYF.

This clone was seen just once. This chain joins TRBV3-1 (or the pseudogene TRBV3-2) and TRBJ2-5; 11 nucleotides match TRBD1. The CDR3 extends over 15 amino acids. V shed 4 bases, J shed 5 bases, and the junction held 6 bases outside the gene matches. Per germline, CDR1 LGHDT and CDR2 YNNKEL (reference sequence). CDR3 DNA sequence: TGTGCCAGCAGCCGGGGGACAGGGGGAGGGGAGACCCAGTACTTC. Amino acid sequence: CASSRGTGGGETQYF.

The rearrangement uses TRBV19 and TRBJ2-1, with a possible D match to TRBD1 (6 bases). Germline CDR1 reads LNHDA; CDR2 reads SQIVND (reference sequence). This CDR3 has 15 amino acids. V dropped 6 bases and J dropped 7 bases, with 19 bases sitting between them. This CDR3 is CASRKTGQISNEQFF. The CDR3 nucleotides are TGTGCCAGTAGAAAGACAGGTCAGATTTCGAATGAGCAGTTCTTC.

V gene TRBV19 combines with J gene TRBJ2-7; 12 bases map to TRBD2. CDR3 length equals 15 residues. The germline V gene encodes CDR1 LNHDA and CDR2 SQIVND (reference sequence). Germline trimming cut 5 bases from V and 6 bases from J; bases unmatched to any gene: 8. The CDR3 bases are TGTGCCAGTAGTCGGCGACTAGCGGGAGAGGTCGAGCAGTACTTC. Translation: CASSRRLAGEVEQYF.

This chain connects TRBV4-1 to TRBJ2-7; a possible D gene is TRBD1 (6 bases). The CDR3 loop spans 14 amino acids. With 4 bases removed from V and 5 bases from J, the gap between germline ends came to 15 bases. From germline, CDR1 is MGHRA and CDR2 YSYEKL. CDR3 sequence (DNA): TGCGCCAGCAGCCTAAATTTCCGGGACAACGAGCAGTACTTC. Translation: CASSLNFRDNEQYF.

This CDR3 reads CASSHGTANTEAFF. The DNA of the CDR3 is TGTGCCAGCAGCCACGGGACAGCGAACACTGAAGCTTTCTTT. The V call is TRBV7-3, the J call TRBJ1-1, with 7 bases lining up with TRBD1. CDR1 SGHTA and CDR2 FQGTGA come from the germline V gene. This CDR3 comprises 14 residues. The J segment lost 1 base and the V segment lost 5 bases, leaving 4 bases of the junction unmatched.

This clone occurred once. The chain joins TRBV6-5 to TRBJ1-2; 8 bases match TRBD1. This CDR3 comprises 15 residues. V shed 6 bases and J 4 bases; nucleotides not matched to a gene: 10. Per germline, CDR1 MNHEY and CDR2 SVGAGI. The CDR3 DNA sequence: TGTGCCAGCAGAGGACAGGGACGGGGGAGCTATGGCTACACCTTC. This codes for CASRGQGRGSYGYTF.

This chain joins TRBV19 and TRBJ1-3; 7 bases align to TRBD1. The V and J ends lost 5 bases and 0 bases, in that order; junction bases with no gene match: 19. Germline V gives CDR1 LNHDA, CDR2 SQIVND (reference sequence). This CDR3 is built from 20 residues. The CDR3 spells CASSPTRGGQAFTSGNTIYF. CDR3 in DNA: TGTGCCAGTAGTCCTACGCGGGGTGGACAGGCGTTTACCTCTGGAAACACCATATATTTT.

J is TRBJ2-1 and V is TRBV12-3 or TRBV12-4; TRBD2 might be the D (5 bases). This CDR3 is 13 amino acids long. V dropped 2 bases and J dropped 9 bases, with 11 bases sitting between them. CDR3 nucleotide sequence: TGTGCCAGCAGTTTAATCCTAGCAGGTGAGCAGTTCTTC. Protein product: CASSLILAGEQFF.

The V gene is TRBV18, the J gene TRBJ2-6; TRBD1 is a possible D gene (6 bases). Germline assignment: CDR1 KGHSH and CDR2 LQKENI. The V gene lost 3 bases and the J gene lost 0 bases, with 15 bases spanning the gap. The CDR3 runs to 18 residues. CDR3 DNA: TGTGCCAGCTCACCTAATCGACAGGCAAGCTCTGGGGCCAACGTCCTGACTTTC. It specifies CASSPNRQASSGANVLTF.

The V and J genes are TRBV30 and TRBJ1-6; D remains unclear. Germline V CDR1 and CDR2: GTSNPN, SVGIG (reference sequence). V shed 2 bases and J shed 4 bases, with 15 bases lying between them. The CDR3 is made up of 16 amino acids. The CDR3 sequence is CAWSKAAARYNSPLHF. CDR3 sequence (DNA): TGTGCCTGGAGTAAGGCGGCAGCCCGATATAATTCACCCCTCCACTTT.

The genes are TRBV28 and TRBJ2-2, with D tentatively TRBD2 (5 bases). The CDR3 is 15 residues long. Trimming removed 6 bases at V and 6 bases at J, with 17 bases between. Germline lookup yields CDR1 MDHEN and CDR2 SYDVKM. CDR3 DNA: TGTGCCAGCAGCCCTCTCGGGAAACCTCCCGGGGAGCTGTTTTTT. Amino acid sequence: CASSPLGKPPGELFF.

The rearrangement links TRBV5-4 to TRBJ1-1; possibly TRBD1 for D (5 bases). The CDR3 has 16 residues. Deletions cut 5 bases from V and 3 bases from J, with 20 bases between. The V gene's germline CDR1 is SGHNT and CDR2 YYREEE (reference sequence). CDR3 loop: CASSPAGGVWDTEAFF. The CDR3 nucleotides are TGTGCCAGCAGTCCGGCCGGGGGGGTTTGGGACACTGAAGCTTTCTTT.

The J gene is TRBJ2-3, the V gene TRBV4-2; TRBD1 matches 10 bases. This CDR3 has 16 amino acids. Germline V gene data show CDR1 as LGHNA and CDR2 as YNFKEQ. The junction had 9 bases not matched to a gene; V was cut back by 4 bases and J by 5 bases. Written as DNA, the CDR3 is TGTGCCAGCAGCCCTGTAGGGACAGGGGAAGGAGATACGCAGTATTTT. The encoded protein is CASSPVGTGEGDTQYF.

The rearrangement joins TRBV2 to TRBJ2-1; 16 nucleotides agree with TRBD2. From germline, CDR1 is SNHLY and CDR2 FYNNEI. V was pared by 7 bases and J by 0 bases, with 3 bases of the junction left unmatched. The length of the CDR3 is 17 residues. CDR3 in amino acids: CASTGTSGGVSYNEQFF. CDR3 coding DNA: TGTGCCAGCACGGGGACTAGCGGGGGGGTCTCCTACAATGAGCAGTTCTTC.

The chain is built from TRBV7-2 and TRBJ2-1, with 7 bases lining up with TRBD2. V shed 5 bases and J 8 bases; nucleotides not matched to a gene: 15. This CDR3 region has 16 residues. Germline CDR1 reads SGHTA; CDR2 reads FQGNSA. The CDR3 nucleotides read TGTGCCAGCAGCGGACCCTCCGGGGGAGGGCGCGATGAGCAGTTCTTC. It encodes CASSGPSGGGRDEQFF.

The DNA for the CDR3 is TGTGCCAGCCGGGGACTAGCGGCCCGGAGTGCGCAGTATTTT. Amino acid sequence: CASRGLAARSAQYF. V is TRBV5-6 and J is TRBJ2-3, with 11 nucleotides matching TRBD2. Germline CDR1 reads SGHDT; CDR2 reads YYEEEE. This CDR3 region has 14 residues. After removal of 7 bases from V and 10 bases from J, the junction contained 11 bases not matched to a gene.

CDR3 in amino acids: CASSFDRGQTYEQYF. The CDR3 nucleotides read TGTGCCAGCAGCTTCGACAGGGGTCAAACCTACGAGCAGTACTTC. The genes are TRBV5-4 and TRBJ2-7; 8 positions match TRBD1. The V and J ends lost 2 bases and 2 bases, in that order; junction bases with no gene match: 6. Germline values: CDR1 SGHNT, CDR2 YYREEE (reference sequence). This CDR3 contains 15 residues. Using reference TRBV5-4 and TRBJ2-7 for the parts outside the CDR3, the full variable domain is ETGVTQSPTHLIKTRGQQVTLRCSSQSGHNTVSWYQQALGQGPQFIFQYYREEENGRGNFPPRFSGLQFPNYSSELNVNALELDDSALYLCASSFDRGQTYEQYFGPGTRLTVT.

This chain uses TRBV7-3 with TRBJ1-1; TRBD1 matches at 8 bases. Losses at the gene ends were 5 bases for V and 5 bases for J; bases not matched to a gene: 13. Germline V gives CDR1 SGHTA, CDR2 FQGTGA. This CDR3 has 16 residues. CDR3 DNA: TGTGCCAGCAGCCGTGGACAGGGACCTATGGGGACTGAAGCTTTCTTT. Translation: CASSRGQGPMGTEAFF.

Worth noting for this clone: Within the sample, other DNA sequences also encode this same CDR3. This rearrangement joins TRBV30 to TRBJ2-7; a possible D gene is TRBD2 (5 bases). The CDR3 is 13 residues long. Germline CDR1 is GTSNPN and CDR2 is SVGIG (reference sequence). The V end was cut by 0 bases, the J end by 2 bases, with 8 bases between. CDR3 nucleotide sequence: TGTGCCTGGAGTGTACTAGGAACCTACGAGCAGTACTTC. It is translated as CAWSVLGTYEQYF.

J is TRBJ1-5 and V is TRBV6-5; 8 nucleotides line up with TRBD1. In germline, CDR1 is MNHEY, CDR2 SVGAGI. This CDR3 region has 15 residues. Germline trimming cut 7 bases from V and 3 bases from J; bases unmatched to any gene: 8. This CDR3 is CASTPQGGTNQPQHF. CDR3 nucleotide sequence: TGTGCCAGCACTCCACAGGGGGGAACCAATCAGCCCCAGCATTTT.

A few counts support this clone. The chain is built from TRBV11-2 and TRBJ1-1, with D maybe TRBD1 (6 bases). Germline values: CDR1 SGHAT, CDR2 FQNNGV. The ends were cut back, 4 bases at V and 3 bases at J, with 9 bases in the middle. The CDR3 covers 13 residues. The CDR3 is CASSSYRDTEAFF. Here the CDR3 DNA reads TGTGCCAGCAGCTCTTACAGGGACACTGAAGCTTTCTTT.

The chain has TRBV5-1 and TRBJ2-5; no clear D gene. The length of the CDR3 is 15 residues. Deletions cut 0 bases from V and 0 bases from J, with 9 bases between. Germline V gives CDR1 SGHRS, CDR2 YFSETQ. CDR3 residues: CASSLEHTYQETQYF. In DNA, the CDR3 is TGCGCCAGCAGCTTGGAACACACGTACCAAGAGACCCAGTACTTC. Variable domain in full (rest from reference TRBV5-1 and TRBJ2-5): KAGVTQTPRYLIKTRGQQVTLSCSPISGHRSVSWYQQTPGQGLQFLFEYFSETQRNKGNFPGRFSGRQFSNSRSEMNVSTLELGDSALYLCASSLEHTYQETQYFGPGTRLLVL.

The CDR3 region has the DNA TGTGCCAGCAGTTTATATGGCAGGGGGAGAGCCTACAATGAGCAGTTCTTC. It is translated as CASSLYGRGRAYNEQFF. The chain couples TRBV27 to TRBJ2-1; 7 bases map to TRBD1. The length of the CDR3 is 17 residues. Germline V CDR1 and CDR2: MNHEY, SMNVEV (reference sequence). V lost 1 base, J lost 2 bases, and 8 bases stayed unmatched.

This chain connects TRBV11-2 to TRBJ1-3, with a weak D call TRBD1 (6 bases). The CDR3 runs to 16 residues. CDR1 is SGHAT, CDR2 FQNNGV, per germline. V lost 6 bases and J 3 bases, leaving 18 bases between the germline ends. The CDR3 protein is CASRSGGAGGGNTIYF. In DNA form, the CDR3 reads TGTGCCAGCAGATCTGGGGGCGCCGGAGGTGGAAACACCATATATTTT.

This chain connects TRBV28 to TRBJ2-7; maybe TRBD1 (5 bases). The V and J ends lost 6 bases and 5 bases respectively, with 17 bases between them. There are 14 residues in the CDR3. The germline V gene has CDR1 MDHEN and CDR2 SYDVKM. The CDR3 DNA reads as TGTGCCAGCAGGCCCCCCAGGGTTCCACACGAGCAGTACTTC. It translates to CASRPPRVPHEQYF.

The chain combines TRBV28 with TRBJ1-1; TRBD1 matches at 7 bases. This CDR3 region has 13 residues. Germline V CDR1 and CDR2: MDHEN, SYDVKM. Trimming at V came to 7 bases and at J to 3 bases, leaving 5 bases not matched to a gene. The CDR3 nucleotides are TGTGCCAGCACGACAGGGATGGACACTGAAGCTTTCTTT. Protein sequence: CASTTGMDTEAFF.